This paragraph reports one T cell receptor (beta chain). Its antigen is as yet unknown. Germline-derived CDR1 and CDR2 are LNHNV and YYDKDF (reference sequence). The V end was cut by 3 bases, the J end by 7 bases, with 16 bases between. This CDR3 contains 15 residues. This sample is drawn from a study of Graves' ophthalmopathy and Graves' hyperthyroidism. Study-wide findings and caveats: Among thyroid clonotypes expanded above 0.001 frequency, most also appeared in blood.

CDR3 regions of TCR beta were amplified from RNA transcripts. HTBI-primed first-round RT-PCR preceded second-round multiplex PCR. TCRdb re-called the multiplex PCR reads through MiXCR, storing one row per CDR3 protein. The data show fewer than 600,000 distinct CDR3 sequences, around 14% seen once. Presentation of ophthalmopathy in the donors involved moderate-to-severe activity, CAS ≥3, NOSPECS ≥4 and a duration under 3 months. Patients were left out if they had other autoimmune diseases, uncontrolled infections, pregnancy or lactation. PBMCs were obtained from 10 ml of fresh peripheral blood. This clonotype was obtained from a woman aged 25-40 years with Graves' ophthalmopathy. Material: blood. The chain recombines TRBV15 with TRBJ1-5; D possibly corresponds to TRBD1 (5 bases). The CDR3 protein is CATSRGEGNVQPQHF. The CDR3 DNA reads as TGTGCCACCAGCAGGGGGGAGGGTAACGTACAGCCCCAGCATTTT.